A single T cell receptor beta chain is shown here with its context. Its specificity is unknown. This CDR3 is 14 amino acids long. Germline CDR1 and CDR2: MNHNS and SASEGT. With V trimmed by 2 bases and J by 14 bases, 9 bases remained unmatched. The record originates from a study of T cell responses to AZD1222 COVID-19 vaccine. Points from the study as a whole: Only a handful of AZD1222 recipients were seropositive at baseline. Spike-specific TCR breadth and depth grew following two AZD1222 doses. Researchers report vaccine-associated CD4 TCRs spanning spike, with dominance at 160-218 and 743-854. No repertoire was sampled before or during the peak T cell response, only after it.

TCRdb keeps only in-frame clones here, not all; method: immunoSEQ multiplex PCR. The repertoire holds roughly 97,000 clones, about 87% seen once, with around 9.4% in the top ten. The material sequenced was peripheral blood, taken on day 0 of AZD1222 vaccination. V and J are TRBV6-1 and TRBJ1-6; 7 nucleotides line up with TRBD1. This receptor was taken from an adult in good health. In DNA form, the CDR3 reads TGTGCCAGCAGTGAAAATCTAGGGGGCCGCACCCTCCACTTT. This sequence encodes CASSENLGGRTLHF.